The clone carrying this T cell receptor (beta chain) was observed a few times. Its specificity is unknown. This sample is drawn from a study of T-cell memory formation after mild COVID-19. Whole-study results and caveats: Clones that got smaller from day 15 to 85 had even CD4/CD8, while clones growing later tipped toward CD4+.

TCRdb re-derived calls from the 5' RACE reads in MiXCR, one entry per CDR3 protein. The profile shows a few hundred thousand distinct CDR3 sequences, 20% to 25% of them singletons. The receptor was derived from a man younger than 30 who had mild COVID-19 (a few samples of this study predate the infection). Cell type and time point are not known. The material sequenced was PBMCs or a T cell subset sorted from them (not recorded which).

The CDR3 loop is CASSQDSVGWWGYTF. The CDR3 DNA is TGCGCCAGCAGCCAAGATAGTGTGGGTTGGTGGGGCTACACCTTC. The V call is TRBV4-1, the J call TRBJ1-2; D is unresolved. V gave up 0 bases and J gave up 8 bases, with 16 bases separating them. CDR1 MGHRA and CDR2 YSYEKL come from the germline V gene. The CDR3 has 15 amino acids.